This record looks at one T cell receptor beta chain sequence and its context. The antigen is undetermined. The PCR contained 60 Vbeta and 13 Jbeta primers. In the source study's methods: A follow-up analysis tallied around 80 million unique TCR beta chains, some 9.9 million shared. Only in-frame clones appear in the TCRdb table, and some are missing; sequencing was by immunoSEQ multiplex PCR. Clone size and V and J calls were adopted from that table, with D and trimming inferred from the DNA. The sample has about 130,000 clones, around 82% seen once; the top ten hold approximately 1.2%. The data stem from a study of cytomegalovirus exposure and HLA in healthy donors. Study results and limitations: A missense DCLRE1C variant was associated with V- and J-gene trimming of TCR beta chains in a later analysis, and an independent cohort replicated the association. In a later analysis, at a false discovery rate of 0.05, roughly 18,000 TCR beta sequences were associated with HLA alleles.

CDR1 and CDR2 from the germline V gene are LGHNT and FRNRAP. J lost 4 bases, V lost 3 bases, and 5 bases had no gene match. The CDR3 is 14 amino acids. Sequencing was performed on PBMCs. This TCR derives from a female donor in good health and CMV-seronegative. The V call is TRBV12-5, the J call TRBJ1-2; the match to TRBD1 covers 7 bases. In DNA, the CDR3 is TGTGCTAGTGGTTTCCCCAGGGGGGTCTATGGCTACACCTTC. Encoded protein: CASGFPRGVYGYTF.